These 27 T cell receptor beta chains were all obtained from the same sample, sequenced in a study of T cell clonality in common variable immunodeficiency. Study-wide findings and caveats: Common variable immunodeficiency TCR beta sequences reportedly had fewer deletions and N-nucleotide insertions.

The antigens these receptors bind are not known. The method was immunoSEQ multiplex PCR; TCRdb's version includes in-frame clones alone and lacks a portion of them. Listed for the sample are fewer than 40,000 clones, none seen a single time. Sequenced material: peripheral blood mononuclear cells. The receptors here all came from a human donor with common variable immunodeficiency.

This clone occurred many times. The DNA ends 3 residues before the CDR3 does, and the rest of the CDR3 is filled in from the germline J gene. V and J are TRBV30 and TRBJ2-1; D gene ambiguous. CDR3 length: 11 residues. V was pared by 8 bases and J by 4 bases, with 9 bases between. CDR1 and CDR2 from the germline V gene are GTSNPN and SVGIG (reference sequence). The CDR3 reads CAGNPYNEQFF. The sequenced part of the CDR3 DNA is TGTGCCGGCAACCCTTACAATGAG.

This clone is deemed medium-sized (0.01 to 0.1%). The DNA ends 3 residues before the CDR3 does, and the rest of the CDR3 is filled in from the germline J gene. The chain is built from TRBV29-1 and TRBJ2-7; D gene unclear. Germline CDR1 SQVTM, CDR2 ANQGSEA. The CDR3 runs 13 residues. V lost 2 bases and J lost 3, with 11 bases in between. The CDR3 is CSVENVNGYEQYF. The sequenced part of the CDR3 DNA is TGCAGCGTTGAAAATGTCAACGGCTACGAG.

The table lists this clone with many counts. Read coverage stops 3 residues before the CDR3 terminus; the germline J gene supplies the remainder. The chain is built from TRBV5-4 and TRBJ2-5, with a tentative D call TRBD2 (6 bases). In germline, CDR1 is SGHNT, CDR2 YYREEE (reference sequence). Trimming pared 5 bases from V and 2 bases from J, leaving 19 bases between. The CDR3 has 16 amino acids. The CDR3 bases that were read are TGTGCCAGCAGTCAGAAGGTGGGAGCGGGTCAAGAGACC. Its protein product is CASSQKVGAGQET. From start to end, the CDR3 is CASSQKVGAGQETQYF.

This clone has only a few counts. The observed sequence ends 3 residues before the CDR3 terminus, with the missing tail filled in from the germline J gene. This chain joins TRBV7-2 and TRBJ1-1; 7 bases are shared with TRBD1. In germline, CDR1 is SGHTA, CDR2 FQGNSA. CDR3 length: 14 amino acids. Germline trimming cut 3 bases from V and 3 bases from J; bases unmatched to any gene: 4. CDR3 residues: CASSFRGPYTEAFF. CDR3 DNA, as far as it was read: TGTGCCAGCAGCTTTAGGGGGCCGTACACTGAA.

This clone was seen a few times. Sequencing ends 3 residues short of the CDR3 end; the germline J gene provides the rest. This chain connects TRBV20-1 to TRBJ1-2; maybe TRBD1 (6 bases). Germline V gene sequence: CDR1 DFQATT, CDR2 SNEGSKA (reference sequence). CDR3 size: 12 residues. The sequenced CDR3 bases are TGCAGTGCTAGAGACAGGGGAAGCGGC. Translated, it gives CSARDRGSG. The full CDR3 reads CSARDRGSGYTF.

The table lists this clone with many counts. The DNA ends 3 residues before the CDR3 does, and the rest of the CDR3 is filled in from the germline J gene. The rearrangement links TRBV2 to TRBJ2-2; 9 nucleotides match TRBD2. This CDR3 is built from 18 residues. Germline V gene sequence: CDR1 SNHLY, CDR2 FYNNEI. J was trimmed by 6 bases and V by 0 bases; bases with no gene match: 11. The CDR3 region is CASSEALRRGRASGELFF. The part of the CDR3 DNA that was read is TGTGCCAGCAGTGAAGCGCTTAGGCGCGGGAGGGCCTCCGGGGAG.

This clone was detected only a few times. The CDR3 end falls 3 residues outside the read, so it is completed with the germline J gene. The chain combines TRBV7-8 with TRBJ2-7; 10 bases align to TRBD2. The CDR3 extends over 15 amino acids. Germline lookup yields CDR1 SGHVS and CDR2 FQNEAQ. V trimming: 5 bases; J trimming: 1 base; junction bases outside the gene matches: 5. The sequenced part of the CDR3 DNA is TGTGCCAGCAGCCAAGGACTAGCGGAATCCTACGAG. This encodes CASSQGLAESYE. The complete CDR3 protein is CASSQGLAESYEQYF. The full variable domain, completed using reference TRBV7-8 and TRBJ2-7, is GAGVSQSPRYKVAKRGQDVALRCDPISGHVSLFWYQQALGQGPEFLTYFQNEAQLDKSGLPSDRFFAERPEGSVSTLKIQRTQQEDSAVYLCASSQGLAESYEQYFGPGTRLTVT.

The DNA read from the CDR3 is TGTGCCAGCTCCCATTTCAGGGGACGGGAGTCTGATACG. Translated: CASSHFRGRESDT. The CDR3, in full, reads CASSHFRGRESDTQYF. The V gene is TRBV18, the J gene TRBJ2-3; D is possibly TRBD1 or TRBD2 (6 bases each). The read ends 3 residues early relative to the CDR3; the germline J gene fills the gap. Deletions cut 6 bases from V and 6 bases from J, with 22 bases between. Germline CDR1 and CDR2: KGHSH and LQKENI. There are 16 residues in the CDR3.

Note on this clone: Sequencing ends 3 residues short of the CDR3 end; the germline J gene provides the rest. J is TRBJ2-7 and V is TRBV11-2, with 9 bases matching TRBD2. This CDR3 spans 15 amino acids. The ends lost 5 bases at V and 0 bases at J; junction bases unmatched: 5. Germline V gene sequence: CDR1 SGHAT, CDR2 FQNNGV. The CDR3: CASSQLSGSSYEQYF. The sequenced part of the CDR3 DNA is TGTGCCAGCAGCCAACTTAGCGGGAGCTCCTACGAG.

This clone showed up many times. The CDR3 goes on 3 residues after the read ends, and that part is filled in from the germline J gene. This chain connects TRBV9 to TRBJ1-3; D not resolved. This CDR3 is built from 14 residues. The germline V and J ends were trimmed by 3 bases and 9 bases, with 16 bases remaining between them. In germline, CDR1 is SGDLS, CDR2 YYNGEE. CDR3 region: CASSGMGNFGTIYF. Incomplete CDR3 DNA: TGTGCCAGCAGCGGTATGGGCAACTTCGGCACC.

This clone has just a few counts. The sequenced fragment ends 3 residues before the CDR3 boundary, so the rest is inferred from the germline J gene. The gene calls are TRBV2 and TRBJ1-2, with 7 bases identical to TRBD1. Germline-derived CDR1 and CDR2 are SNHLY and FYNNEI. The CDR3 spans 16 residues. V shed 3 bases and J 6 bases; nucleotides not matched to a gene: 13. The CDR3: CASSDIQTGVGDGYTF. The CDR3 bases that were read are TGTGCCAGCAGTGATATTCAAACAGGGGTAGGAGATGGC.

This clone was seen only a few times. The CDR3 end lies 3 residues beyond the end of the read and is filled in from the germline J gene. J is TRBJ2-5 and V is TRBV20-1; 9 positions match TRBD2. The CDR3 contains 15 residues. From germline, CDR1 is DFQATT and CDR2 SNEGSKA (reference sequence). J was trimmed by 3 bases and V by 3 bases; bases with no gene match: 8. The chain's CDR3 is CSARPSPSGEETQYF. The CDR3 DNA, read in part, is TGCAGTGCTAGGCCTAGTCCTAGCGGGGAAGAGACC.

By proportion, this clone is medium-sized. The read ends 3 residues shy of where the CDR3 ends; the end is completed using the germline J gene. The chain has TRBV20-1 and TRBJ1-4; D is ambiguous. V lost 3 bases to trimming and J lost 7 bases, with 6 bases between them. Looked up from germline, CDR1 is DFQATT and CDR2 is SNEGSKA (reference sequence). There are 11 residues in the CDR3. CDR3 DNA, as far as it was read: TGCAGTGCTAGCAGAACTGAAAAA. Translated: CSASRTEK. The whole CDR3 reads CSASRTEKLFF.

This clone is termed medium-sized. The read ends 3 residues early relative to the CDR3; the germline J gene fills the gap. The gene calls are TRBV20-1 and TRBJ1-4, with 10 nucleotides matching TRBD1. This CDR3 comprises 13 residues. J was trimmed by 5 bases and V by 6 bases; bases with no gene match: 3. Germline CDR1 reads DFQATT; CDR2 reads SNEGSKA (reference sequence). The CDR3 DNA, read in part, is TGCAGTGCGCGGACAGGGGGAAATGAAAAA. Its translation is CSARTGGNEK. In full, the CDR3 is CSARTGGNEKLFF.

In the case of this clone: The read ends 3 residues early relative to the CDR3; the germline J gene fills the gap. The V gene is TRBV6-2 or TRBV6-3, the J gene TRBJ1-5, with a possible D match to TRBD1 (6 bases). CDR3 length: 12 residues. The germline V and J ends were trimmed by 10 bases and 6 bases, with 13 bases remaining between them. CDR1 MNHEY and CDR2 SVGEGT come from the germline V gene. CDR3 residues: CATWDTGQPQHF. CDR3 DNA, as far as it was read: TGTGCCACCTGGGACACTGGTCAGCCC.

This clone was recorded many times. The DNA ends 3 residues before the CDR3 does, and the rest of the CDR3 is filled in from the germline J gene. The chain joins TRBV7-2 to TRBJ1-4, with a tentative D call TRBD1 (6 bases). The CDR3 spans 15 residues. Germline CDR1 SGHTA, CDR2 FQGNSA. V dropped 4 bases and J dropped 2 bases, with 11 bases sitting between them. Partial CDR3 DNA: TGTGCCAGCAGCTCAAGGAGGGGGACTAATGAAAAA. It encodes CASSSRRGTNEK. The whole CDR3 sequence is CASSSRRGTNEKLFF.

This clone has ten or more counts. The read ends 3 residues shy of where the CDR3 ends; the end is completed using the germline J gene. This rearrangement joins TRBV7-2 to TRBJ2-1; 11 bases are a match to TRBD2. Germline V gene lookup returns CDR1 SGHTA and CDR2 FQGNSA. Losses at the gene ends were 10 bases for V and 6 bases for J; bases not matched to a gene: 8. The CDR3 runs to 14 residues. CDR3 sequence reads: CATRASGRSNEQFF. The covered CDR3 bases are TGTGCCACTCGTGCTAGCGGGAGGAGCAATGAG.

For this clone: The CDR3 end lies 3 residues beyond the end of the read and is filled in from the germline J gene. The chain uses TRBV11-3 and TRBJ2-1, with 11 bases identical to TRBD2. After removal of 6 bases from V and 7 bases from J, the junction contained 8 bases not matched to a gene. Germline values: CDR1 SGHNT, CDR2 YENEEA. CDR3 length: 15 residues. The CDR3 DNA, read in part, is TGTGCCAGCAGTTCCATAGCGGGAGGGCCGAATGAG. It yields the protein CASSSIAGGPNE. The CDR3 in its entirety is CASSSIAGGPNEQFF.

Comments on this clone: The CDR3 extends 3 residues past the end of the read, so its final part is completed from the germline J gene. The chain recombines TRBV7-9 with TRBJ2-2; 7 bases map to TRBD1. The CDR3 totals 13 residues. Germline V gene data show CDR1 as SEHNR and CDR2 as FQNEAQ (reference sequence). Trimming cost V 5 bases and J 6 bases; bases outside gene matches: 3. The CDR3 protein is CASSPGGAGELFF. The part of the CDR3 DNA that was read is TGTGCCAGCAGCCCAGGGGGTGCCGGGGAG.

This clone was picked up many times. The DNA ends 3 residues before the CDR3 does, and the rest of the CDR3 is filled in from the germline J gene. The rearrangement uses TRBV11-3 and TRBJ2-5; a weak D match, TRBD1 (6 bases). V gave up 4 bases and J gave up 5 bases, with 11 bases separating them. Germline V lookup: CDR1 SGHNT, CDR2 YENEEA. This CDR3 has 13 residues. CDR3 bases read: TGTGCCAGCAGCTCCCAGGGGATTGAGACC. Translating gives CASSSQGIET. The entire CDR3 protein reads CASSSQGIETQYF.

The sample holds a few counts of this clone. The CDR3 end lies 3 residues beyond the end of the read and is filled in from the germline J gene. This sequence joins TRBV2 and TRBJ2-1; 7 bases map to TRBD1. The CDR3 is 15 residues long. CDR1 is SNHLY and CDR2 is FYNNEI in the germline V gene. V lost 5 bases, J lost 1 base, and 5 bases stayed unmatched. CDR3 residues: CASSRDRLSYNEQFF. The part of the CDR3 DNA that was read is TGTGCCAGCAGTCGGGACAGACTTTCCTACAATGAG.

This clone was recorded at least ten times. The CDR3 extends 3 residues past the end of the read, so its final part is completed from the germline J gene. The genes are TRBV4-2 and TRBJ2-7, with 11 bases lining up with TRBD1. Germline V gene lookup returns CDR1 LGHNA and CDR2 YNFKEQ. CDR3 length: 15 amino acids. V shed 3 bases and J 2 bases; nucleotides not matched to a gene: 3. The sequenced CDR3 bases are TGTGCCAGCAGCCAGGGGGGACAGGGGGCCTACGAG. Translated, it gives CASSQGGQGAYE. The whole CDR3 protein reads CASSQGGQGAYEQYF.

This clone showed up just a few times. Coverage ceases 3 residues before the CDR3 finishes, and the germline J gene fills in the end. The chain uses TRBV6-2 or TRBV6-3 and TRBJ2-7; D not resolved. This CDR3 spans 14 amino acids. Trimming left V 4 bases short and J 2 bases short, with 12 bases between. CDR1 is MNHEY, CDR2 SVGEGT, per germline. CDR3 DNA, as far as it was read: TGTGCCAGCAGTTCTCTCTCTACCGCCTACGAG. Amino acids: CASSSLSTAYE. From start to end, the CDR3 is CASSSLSTAYEQYF.

This clone has only a few counts. The read comes to an end 3 residues before the CDR3 does, leaving the germline J gene to fill in the end. The rearrangement links TRBV11-2 to TRBJ2-1; 8 bases agree with TRBD2. The CDR3 extends over 15 amino acids. With 0 bases clipped from V and 8 bases from J, the junction kept 6 bases outside the gene matches. The V gene's germline CDR1 is SGHAT and CDR2 FQNNGV. CDR3 region: CASSLDRRREDEQFF. The DNA read from the CDR3 is TGTGCCAGCAGCTTAGATCGGAGGCGGGAGGATGAG. The entire variable domain, with the rest obtained from reference TRBV11-2 and TRBJ2-1, is as follows: EAGVAQSPRYKIIEKRQSVAFWCNPISGHATLYWYQQILGQGPKLLIQFQNNGVVDDSQLPKDRFSAERLKGVDSTLKIQPAKLEDSAVYLCASSLDRRREDEQFFGPGTRLTVL.

This clone turned up a few times. The CDR3 goes on 3 residues after the read ends, and that part is filled in from the germline J gene. The rearrangement joins TRBV7-3 to TRBJ2-1, with D possibly being TRBD2 (5 bases). The V and J ends lost 6 bases and 5 bases respectively, with 14 bases between them. Germline loops: CDR1 SGHTA, CDR2 FQGTGA. CDR3 size: 14 residues. This chain's CDR3 is CASSARTRNNEQFF. CDR3 DNA, as far as it was read: TGTGCCAGCAGTGCCCGGACTCGAAACAATGAG.

The table lists this clone with many counts. Read sequence stops 3 residues before the CDR3 end, and the germline J gene provides the missing end. The chain links TRBV30 to TRBJ2-7; possible D gene TRBD2, 5 bases. The CDR3 loop spans 14 amino acids. Deletions cut 0 bases from V and 5 bases from J, with 14 bases between. Germline CDR1 reads GTSNPN; CDR2 reads SVGIG (reference sequence). CDR3 residues: CAWSVASQTHEQYF. The CDR3 bases that were read are TGTGCCTGGAGTGTGGCTAGCCAAACCCACGAG.

This clone was counted a few times. The read finishes 3 residues shy of the CDR3 end, and the germline J gene is used to complete it. The rearrangement links TRBV2 to TRBJ1-4; 7 positions match TRBD1. The CDR3 consists of 12 residues. Germline CDR1 SNHLY, CDR2 FYNNEI. The trim removed 8 bases at V and 6 bases at J, leaving 3 bases unmatched. The sequenced part of the CDR3 DNA is TGTGCCAGCGGGACAGTTGATGAAAAA. Translated: CASGTVDEK. The full-length CDR3 reads as CASGTVDEKLFF. The full variable domain, rest sourced from reference TRBV2 and TRBJ1-4, is EPEVTQTPSHQVTQMGQEVILRCVPISNHLYFYWYRQILGQKVEFLVSFYNNEISEKSEIFDDQFSVERPDGSNFTLKIRSTKLEDSAMYFCASGTVDEKLFFGSGTQLSVL.